The subject of this entry is one T cell receptor (beta chain). Deletions cut 2 bases from V and 3 bases from J, with 8 bases between. Germline values: CDR1 KGHSH, CDR2 LQKENI. The CDR3 loop spans 14 amino acids. TCRdb independently ran MiXCR on the 5' RACE reads; one entry per CDR3 protein. The sample yields about 320,000 distinct CDR3 sequences, around 4.4% seen once. The sample belongs to a study of T cells after yellow fever vaccination. On the study more broadly: Preparing low-cell-number fractions relied on SMART-Seq v4 Ultra Low Input.

The sample consisted of PBMCs, taken 15 days after the yellow fever booster vaccination. The clonotype originates from a man aged 18-30 years who received the YFV17D yellow fever vaccine. This rearrangement joins TRBV18 to TRBJ1-5; no reliable D call. CDR3 coding DNA: TGTGCCAGCTCACCAAGCGGTTTCAATCAGCCCCAGCATTTT. Translation gives CASSPSGFNQPQHF.